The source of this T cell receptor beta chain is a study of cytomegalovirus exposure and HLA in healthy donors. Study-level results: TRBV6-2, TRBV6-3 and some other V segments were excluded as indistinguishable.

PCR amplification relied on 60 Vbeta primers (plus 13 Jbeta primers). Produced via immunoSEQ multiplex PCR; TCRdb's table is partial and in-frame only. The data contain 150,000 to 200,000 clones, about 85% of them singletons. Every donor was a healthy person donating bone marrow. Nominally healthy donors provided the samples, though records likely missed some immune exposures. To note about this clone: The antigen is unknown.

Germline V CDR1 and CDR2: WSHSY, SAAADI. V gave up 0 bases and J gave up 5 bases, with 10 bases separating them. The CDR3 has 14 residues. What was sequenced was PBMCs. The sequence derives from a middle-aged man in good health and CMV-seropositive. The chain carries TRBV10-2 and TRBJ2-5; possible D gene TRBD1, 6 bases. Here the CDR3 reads CASSESTGTETQYF. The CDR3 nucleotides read TGCGCCAGCAGTGAGTCGACAGGTACCGAGACCCAGTACTTC.